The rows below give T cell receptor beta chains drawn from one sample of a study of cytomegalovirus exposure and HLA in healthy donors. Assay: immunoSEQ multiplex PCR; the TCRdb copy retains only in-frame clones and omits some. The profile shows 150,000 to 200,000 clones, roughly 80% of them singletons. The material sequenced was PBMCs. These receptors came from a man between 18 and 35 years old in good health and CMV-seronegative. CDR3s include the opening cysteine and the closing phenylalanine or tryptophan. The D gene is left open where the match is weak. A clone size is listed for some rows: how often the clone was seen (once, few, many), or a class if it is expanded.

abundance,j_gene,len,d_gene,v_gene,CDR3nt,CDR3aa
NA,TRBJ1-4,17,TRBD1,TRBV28,TGTGCCAGCAGTATCACCGGGACAGGGAGGGGAATGAAAAGGCTGTTTTTT,CASSITGTGRGMKRLFF
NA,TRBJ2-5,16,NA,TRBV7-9,TGTGCCAGCAGCTTGAGGGGCGGGGTGGGGGAAGAGACCCAGTACTTC,CASSLRGGVGEETQYF
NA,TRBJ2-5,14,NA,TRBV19,TGTGCCAGTAGCAACACAGGGAGCCAAGAGACCCAGTACTTC,CASSNTGSQETQYF
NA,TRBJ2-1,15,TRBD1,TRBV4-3,TGCGCCAGCAGCCTGCGACAGGGGGATGTTACGGAGCAGTTCTTC,CASSLRQGDVTEQFF
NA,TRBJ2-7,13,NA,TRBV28,TGTGCCAGTAAAGGTGTAGGGAGACACGAGCAGTACTTC,CASKGVGRHEQYF
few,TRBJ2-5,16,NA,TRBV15,TGTGCCACCAGCGAACTGGCGGGGGCCTCGGGGGAGACCCAGTACTTC,CATSELAGASGETQYF
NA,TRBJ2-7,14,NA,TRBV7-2,TGTGCCAGCAGCTTCTTCCGGGACACCTACGAGCAGTACTTC,CASSFFRDTYEQYF
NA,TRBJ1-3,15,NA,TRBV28,TGTGCCAGCAGTTTACAGGGGCCACCTGGAAACACCATATATTTT,CASSLQGPPGNTIYF
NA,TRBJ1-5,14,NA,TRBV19,TGTGCCAGTAGTACCCCCAACAGTCATCAGCCCCAGCATTTT,CASSTPNSHQPQHF
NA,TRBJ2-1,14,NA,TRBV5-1,TGCGCCAGCAGCTTGATAAACTCCTACAATGAGCAGTTCTTC,CASSLINSYNEQFF
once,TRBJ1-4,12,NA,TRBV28,TGTGCCAGCAGTCCTCCTACGGGAAAACTGTTTTTT,CASSPPTGKLFF
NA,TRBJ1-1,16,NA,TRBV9,TGTGCCAGCAGCCCTCGAGCGACAGATCTGAACACTGAAGCTTTCTTT,CASSPRATDLNTEAFF
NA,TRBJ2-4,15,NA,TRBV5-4,TGTGCCAGCAGCTTGGGACCCAGGGGCAAAAACATTCAGTACTTC,CASSLGPRGKNIQYF
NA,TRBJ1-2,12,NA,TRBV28,TGTGCCAGCAGTCCGGGGGTCACCGGCTACACCTTC,CASSPGVTGYTF
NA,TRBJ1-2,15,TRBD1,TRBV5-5,TGTGCCAGCAGCCTGCCGGACAGGGGGAACTATGGCTACACCTTC,CASSLPDRGNYGYTF
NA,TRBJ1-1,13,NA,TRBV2,TGTGCCAGCAGCGAAACCGGGAGAGCTGAAGCTTTCTTT,CASSETGRAEAFF
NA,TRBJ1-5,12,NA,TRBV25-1,TGTGCCAGCAGTGAAGGGGCAGGGCCCCAGCATTTT,CASSEGAGPQHF
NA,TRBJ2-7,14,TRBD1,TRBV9,TGTGCCAGCAGCGTAGGGGACAGGGCCTACGAGCAGTACTTC,CASSVGDRAYEQYF
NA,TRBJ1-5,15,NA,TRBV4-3,TGCGCCAGCAGCCAAGGGACGGACTCCAATCAGCCCCAGCATTTT,CASSQGTDSNQPQHF
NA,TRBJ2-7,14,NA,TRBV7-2,TGTGCCAGCAGCTTAGAATGGGGGGGCGAGAAGCAGTACTTC,CASSLEWGGEKQYF
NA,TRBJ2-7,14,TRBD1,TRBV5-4,TGTGCCAGCAGCCGGGGACAGACCCCCTACGAGCAGTACTTC,CASSRGQTPYEQYF
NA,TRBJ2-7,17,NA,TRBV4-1,TGCGCCAGCAGCCAAGCCCTCAGCGGGCGGAACTCCTACGAGCAGTACTTC,CASSQALSGRNSYEQYF
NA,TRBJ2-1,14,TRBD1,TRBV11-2,TGTGCCAGCAGCTTCGGTACAGGGGGAGATGAGCAGTTCTTC,CASSFGTGGDEQFF
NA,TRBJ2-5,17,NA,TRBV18,TGTGCCAGCTCACCACCGCTCGATCGGCGGCTAGAAGAGACCCAGTACTTC,CASSPPLDRRLEETQYF
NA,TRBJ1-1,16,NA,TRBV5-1,TGCGCCAGCAGCTTGGATATGGGCTTAATGAACACTGAAGCTTTCTTT,CASSLDMGLMNTEAFF
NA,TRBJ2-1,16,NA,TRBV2,TGTGCCAGCAGCCCTGAGGGGGGGGCAGTCCACAATGAGCAGTTCTTC,CASSPEGGAVHNEQFF
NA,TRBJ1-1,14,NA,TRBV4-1,TGCGCCAGCAATCAGGACGGCGGGGGGACTGAAGCTTTCTTT,CASNQDGGGTEAFF
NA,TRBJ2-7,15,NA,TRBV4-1,TGCGCCAGCAGCCAGGAACAGGGTCCGGGCTACGAGCAGTACTTC,CASSQEQGPGYEQYF